The present TCR beta chain was sequenced within a study of cytomegalovirus exposure and HLA in healthy donors. Study outcomes and limitations: Later analysis identified several of the most significant clusters that appeared linked to common viral pathogens. Later on, analysis showed that most CMV-associated TCR beta chains appeared to be HLA-restricted. One cluster of highly shared sequence variants probably arose as a sequencing artifact.

A word on this clone: What it binds is unknown.

The CDR3 sequence is 16 residues long. The V gene end was trimmed by 5 bases and the J gene end by 1 base; junction bases not matched to a gene: 4. CDR1 and CDR2 from the germline V gene are SEHNR and FQNEAQ (reference sequence). This PCR relied on a set of 60 Vbeta primers and 13 Jbeta primers. Sequencing used immunoSEQ multiplex PCR; TCRdb keeps in-frame clones, though not all of them. Counted here are roughly 220,000 clones, 65% to 85% occurring once; the ten biggest clones make up about 3.1%. Source material: PBMCs. The rearrangement uses TRBV7-9 and TRBJ1-6; 8 nucleotides agree with TRBD1. This TCR was recovered from a man in his thirties or forties in good health and CMV-seronegative. The DNA of the CDR3 is TGTGCCAGCAGCCAAACAGGGGGTTCCTATAATTCACCCCTCCACTTT. This codes for CASSQTGGSYNSPLHF.